This T cell receptor beta chain was identified during a study of CD8+CD57+ T cells in acquired aplastic anemia. Study-wide context: Across the sorted CD4+ and CD8+ cells, DNA amounts averaged approximately 3.1 ug. Findings of the study overall: Around 30 sequences, all CD8+ CDR3, were shared between patients and controls.

CDR3 length: 15 amino acids. Per the germline V gene, CDR1 is KGHSH and CDR2 is LQKENI. V was trimmed by 2 bases and J by 1 base, leaving 11 bases between them. Researchers used genomic DNA as the template to profile TCR beta VDJ and CDR3. TCRdb re-called the reads through MiXCR, storing one row per CDR3 protein. There are 250,000 to 300,000 distinct CDR3 sequences in the sample; 45% to 70% occur only once, and 7% to 9% lies in the top ten. Turning to this clonotype: No antigen is known for it.

The material sequenced was sorted CD4+, CD8+, or CD8+CD57+ T cells (not recorded which) from PBMCs. The clonotype was recovered from a human donor with severe aplastic anemia or a healthy control (not recorded which). The J gene is TRBJ1-2, the V gene TRBV18, with D perhaps TRBD1 (5 bases). CDR3 in DNA: TGTGCCAGCTCACCAGACAGCGATCTTAACTATGGCTACACCTTC. Translated: CASSPDSDLNYGYTF.